This T cell receptor beta chain was sequenced for a study of blood T cell repertoires in COVID-19. As for the study in general: The United States, Italy and Spain supplied acute and convalescent COVID-19 samples. The analysed material was cDNA or gDNA that came from T cells, B-cell-depleted T cells, or PBMCs.

Per the original data handling: Estimated nucleated cell counts came from reference gene primer amplification. Clones were read by immunoSEQ multiplex PCR, and TCRdb kept only the in-frame ones, dropping some. V and J calls and clone size follow that table, whereas D and trimming were derived from the DNA. This repertoire shows fewer than 150,000 clones, about 90% found once; its top ten account for 9.5% to 11%. V was cut by 7 bases and J by 0 bases, with 9 bases left in between. There are 13 residues in the CDR3. Germline V gene data show CDR1 as LNHDA and CDR2 as SQIVND (reference sequence). This chain joins TRBV19 and TRBJ1-1, with a possible D match to TRBD1 (5 bases). The clonotype was recovered from a woman of 80 years or more with acute or convalescent COVID-19. Sequenced: peripheral blood. CDR3 loop: CASNPTVNTEAFF. The CDR3 region has the DNA TGTGCCAGTAACCCGACAGTGAACACTGAAGCTTTCTTT.